The next 9 T cell receptor beta chains were all read from a single sample in a study of blood T cell repertoires in COVID-19. Method: immunoSEQ multiplex PCR; TCRdb's copy keeps in-frame clones and lacks some. The sample comprises over 250,000 clones, roughly 88% of which are singletons, and about 10% rests with the top ten. Sequencing was performed on peripheral blood. The receptors stem from a woman in her 70s with COVID-19, enrolled during active disease.

This chain uses TRBV19 with TRBJ1-5; D remains ambiguous. V was shortened by 7 bases and J by 1 base, with 14 bases between the two germline ends. CDR1 LNHDA and CDR2 SQIVND come from the germline V gene (reference sequence). The CDR3 runs 15 residues. CDR3 sequence (DNA): TGTGCCAGTATCAATCAATGGGCGAGCAATCAGCCCCAGCATTTT. Translating gives CASINQWASNQPQHF.

The sample holds one count of this clone. The chain carries TRBV7-3 and TRBJ1-3; the match to TRBD1 covers 7 bases. J gave up 4 bases and V 3 bases, and 9 bases lay outside the gene matches. The CDR3 runs to 16 residues. The germline V gene has CDR1 SGHTA and CDR2 FQGTGA. The CDR3 DNA is TGTGCCAGCAGCTTGACAGGGACGGGAGCGGGAAACACCATATATTTT. Its translation is CASSLTGTGAGNTIYF.

Only a few counts were recorded for this clone. This chain joins TRBV30 and TRBJ1-4; D is ambiguous. V lost 2 bases, J lost 4 bases, and 20 bases lay in between. The V gene's germline CDR1 is GTSNPN and CDR2 SVGIG (reference sequence). The CDR3 is 17 residues long. CDR3 amino acids: CAWSFTGSQSINEKLFF. In nucleotides, the CDR3 is TGTGCCTGGAGTTTTACGGGTAGCCAATCTATTAATGAAAAACTGTTTTTT.

This chain links TRBV7-8 with TRBJ1-2; 9 bases agree with TRBD1. The trim removed 4 bases at V and 10 bases at J, leaving 7 bases unmatched. Per germline, CDR1 SGHVS and CDR2 FQNEAQ. CDR3 length equals 13 residues. In DNA form, the CDR3 reads TGTGCCAGCAGCTCGCCGGGACAGGGTCTCTACACCTTC. Its protein product is CASSSPGQGLYTF.

The V and J genes are TRBV28 and TRBJ1-5, with TRBD1 matching over 10 bases. Germline-derived CDR1 and CDR2 are MDHEN and SYDVKM. The CDR3 consists of 15 residues. The ends lost 8 bases at V and 3 bases at J; junction bases unmatched: 7. The CDR3 DNA follows: TGTGCCAGCTTCAGGGGGACAGGGGTCAATCAGCCCCAGCATTTT. It yields the protein CASFRGTGVNQPQHF.

With regard to this clone: Without the conserved terminal phenylalanine or tryptophan, this CDR3 likely stems from a read error. The limits of the CDR3 on the DNA are not certain, so only TCRdb's listed CDR3 is given. The rearrangement uses TRBV10-3 and TRBJ2-7; the table's D call of TRBD1 was not tested on the DNA. Germline values: CDR1 ENHRY, CDR2 SYGVKD. The CDR3 adds up to 11 amino acids, both ends counted. CDR3 in amino acids: CAMRAGTSTAL.

The chain uses TRBV10-3 and TRBJ2-3; 14 nucleotides agree with TRBD2. CDR1 ENHRY and CDR2 SYGVKD come from the germline V gene. V was clipped by 4 bases and J by 3 bases; unmatched bases: 3. There are 16 residues in the CDR3. The CDR3 nucleotides read TGTGCCATCAGTGCGACTAGCGGGAGGGGAACAGATACGCAGTATTTT. This encodes CAISATSGRGTDTQYF.

The rearrangement links TRBV9 to TRBJ1-3; 11 bases match TRBD1. The junction had 6 bases not matched to a gene; V was cut back by 4 bases and J by 0 bases. From germline, CDR1 is SGDLS and CDR2 YYNGEE. This CDR3 comprises 17 residues. This chain's CDR3 is CASSTGTGGFSGNTIYF. DNA of the CDR3: TGTGCCAGCAGCACCGGGACAGGGGGTTTCTCTGGAAACACCATATATTTT.

The chain couples TRBV20-1 to TRBJ2-1, with unresolved D. CDR3 length: 11 residues. Germline V gene lookup returns CDR1 DFQATT and CDR2 SNEGSKA (reference sequence). Trimming took 8 bases from V and 2 from J, leaving 7 bases between them. The DNA of the CDR3 is TGCAGTTCAATCCCCTACAATGAGCAGTTCTTC. This sequence encodes CSSIPYNEQFF.